The sequence of this T cell receptor beta chain was determined in a study of shared clonotypes between healthy human individuals. Study-wide background: Donors consisted of a couple of women and a few men between 18 and 49. There were three CD4 naive, three CD4 memory, two CD8 naive and one CD8 memory plates per donor. Overall study results and limits: Naive subsets, compared against memory subsets, generally had larger estimated richness values.

The naive CD8 population came from CD45RO-negative cells selected for CCR7, without terminally differentiated effector memory CD45RA+ cells. Deep-level running was used for the assay. Assay: immunoSEQ multiplex PCR; the TCRdb copy retains only in-frame clones and omits some. The sample has roughly 600,000 clones, nearly 98% seen once. A remark on this clone: What it recognizes is unknown.

The material sequenced was naive CD8+ T cells sorted from blood. This receptor was identified in a man aged 30 to 39 in good health.

The CDR3 protein is CASGVTSGRAGDTQYF. CDR3 sequence (DNA): TGTGCCAGCGGAGTGACTAGCGGGAGGGCGGGGGATACGCAGTATTTT. This rearrangement joins TRBV9 to TRBJ2-3; 14 positions agree with TRBD2. The junction had 10 bases not matched to a gene; V was cut back by 7 bases and J by 6 bases. CDR1 is SGDLS and CDR2 is YYNGEE in the germline V gene. CDR3 length: 16 amino acids.